This T cell receptor (beta chain) was sequenced during a study (dated by TCRdb to between 2015 and 2016). Receptor libraries were prepared by RT-PCR. The sequencer was an Illumina MiSeq. Clones were called with MiXCR by TCRdb after fastp trimmed the public reads at Q25, and only in-frame beta chains were retained. CDR3 protein sequences are deduplicated, and each keeps its most common genes and DNA. The sample yields 550,000 to 750,000 distinct CDR3 sequences; 13% to 15% were counted once. The ten largest clones represent 3.6% of the sample. Trimming takes 4 bases off V and 0 bases off J; junction bases not matched to a gene: 6. Taken from the germline V gene, the CDR1 and CDR2 loops are MDHEN and SYDVKM. Inclusive of the bounding cysteine and phenylalanine, the CDR3 is 17 residues long. Of the read, only the CDR3 DNA is kept; its 51 bases are in frame from base 1. As to this clonotype: The antigen it recognizes is unknown. Per-base qualities were not stored, and no clone one base away is much larger.

Sequenced sample: memory CD4+ T cells from blood. In this chain, TRBV28 is recombined with TRBJ2-6, with TRBD1 identical over 7 junction bases. This receptor was taken from a female donor in good health, serving as a healthy control. At the DNA level, the sequence is TGTGCCAGCAGTTCGGACAGGCTGGCCTCTGGGGCCAACGTCCTGACTTTC. Its protein product is CASSSDRLASGANVLTF.